This is a list of T cell receptor beta chains from one sample in a study of CD4 T cell repertoires in COVID-19. This table comes from immunoSEQ multiplex PCR, and its TCRdb copy is limited to in-frame clones, with some not included. The sample yields fewer than 100,000 clones, about four fifths seen once. The sample was CD4+ T cells from peripheral blood, taken after recovery from COVID-19. Receptors originate from a human donor who had COVID-19. Each CDR3 is given without its conserved first and last residue.

>TRBV6-5|TRBJ1-4
ASSTRQASNEKLF
>TRBV6-5|TRBJ2-7
ASSRDWSSYEQY
>TRBV7-7|TRBJ2-5
ASSREQETQY
>TRBV11-2|TRBJ2-3
ASSLVLTGGSDTQY
>TRBV14|TRBJ1-2
ASSQGRGRGYT
>TRBV6-1|TRBJ2-7
ASSERYEQY
>TRBV3-1/TRBV3-2|TRBJ1-6
ASSSWTGANSPLH
>TRBV12-5|TRBJ2-5
ASGWNAGARGTQY
>TRBV7-9|TRBJ1-4
ASSLFDATNEKLF
>TRBV20-1|TRBJ2-3
SSGSRDTQY
>TRBV30|TRBJ2-2
AWSLGVTAGELF
>TRBV6-5|TRBJ2-7
ASRAGTGSYEQY
>TRBV11-3|TRBJ2-7
ASSLQGGYEQY
>TRBV18|TRBJ1-2
ASSPPTGGSKGYGYT